Included here is one TCR beta chain sequence, with context. This clone was picked up a small number of times. Base quality data are lacking; no much larger clone is found one base away. The data stem from a study of tacrolimus-resistant gene-edited T cells for transplant recipients (dated by TCRdb to between 2020 and 2021). At the level of the whole study: TCRbeta sequencing compared clonality and clone numbers between expanded FKBP12 knockout and unedited CMV-specific T cell products. To rule out clonal outgrowth driven by transformation after gene editing, repertoire sequencing was carried out as a safety check. Sequencing covered two donors, and each donor provided one unedited CMV-specific T cell product and one FKBP12 knockout CMV-specific T cell product. Results and caveats for the whole study, not just this receptor: Knockout and unedited products had comparable clonality, top-10 clone read coverage, and total clone numbers. The repertoire comparisons shown in Figure 5 were based on n = 2. According to the authors' conclusion, gene editing neither drastically skewed the TCRbeta repertoire nor caused excessive clonal expansion. Between donors, the repertoires had no Morisita similarity, whereas knockout and unedited products from the same donor showed high similarity.

CDR1 and CDR2 are drawn from the germline V gene: LGHNA, YNFKEQ. The junction shows trimming of 0 bases on V and 0 bases on J, plus 13 bases between the germline ends. The CDR3 goes from the cysteine to the phenylalanine over 17 residues. CDR3 DNA only is kept here, 51 bases in frame from base 1. Before enrichment with an IFNgamma secretion assay kit, PBMCs were stimulated for 5 to 6 hours with overlapping CMV pp65 and IE-1 peptide pools. In parallel, unmodified control products were expanded but never went through electroporation. After enrichment, the CMV-specific T cells were expanded in culture with recombinant human IL-7 and IL-15. Before cryopreservation, T cell products were cultured for about 21 days. After activation, IFNgamma secretion was used to enrich CMV-specific T cells from PBMCs. TCRbeta sequencing used genomic DNA through the immunoSEQ service. On the study's bioinformatics: Using immunoSEQ ANALYZER 3.0, the repertoires were analyzed for Morisita similarity, clonality, top-10 clone coverage and total clone counts. Clonality was put on a scale on which 1 meant a monoclonal product and lower values meant a more diverse product. TCRdb carries this immuneACCESS record with in-frame sequences only. Its versions omit some clonotypes, under half of them owing to an unresolved V gene in the studies checked, with the rest unexplained. V, J and clone size are those of that table, while D and trimming were read from the DNA. The sample table contains some 700 clones; only one count was recorded for about half of them. Of the sample, 75% to 90% falls within the top ten clones.

Sequenced sample: a CMV-specific product grown in culture. The sample's cell subset or site, from its label and the paper: expanded CMV-specific T cell product isolated by IFNgamma secretion after CMV peptide stimulation. The chain was built from TRBV4-2 and TRBJ2-3, with no reliable assignment of the D segment. The sequence derives from a human donor in good health, a blood donor. The CDR3 reads as follows: CASSQEGLGPSTDTQYF. Here is the DNA: TGTGCCAGCAGCCAAGAGGGTCTAGGTCCTAGCACAGATACGCAGTATTTT.